This TCR beta chain emerged from a study of blood T cell repertoires in COVID-19. Whole-study context: In each case, the material was cDNA or gDNA derived from T cells, B-cell-depleted T cells, or PBMCs.

The CDR3 is 15 residues long. Trimming shortened V by 3 bases and J by 5 bases, and 16 bases separated the two germline ends. CDR1 and CDR2 from the germline V gene are MDHEN and SYDVKM. Per the original methods: Quantification of nucleated cells was approximated via reference gene primer amplification. Clones were read by immunoSEQ multiplex PCR, and TCRdb kept only the in-frame ones, dropping some. V and J calls and clone size are as listed in that table; D and trimming were resolved from the DNA. The table shows around 700,000 clones, with 85% to 90% occurring only once. The rearrangement uses TRBV28 and TRBJ1-1; D not certain. Material: peripheral blood. This sequence originates from a woman between 18 and 30 years old with acute or convalescent COVID-19. CDR3 sequence: CASSLIGGRGTEAFF. CDR3 DNA sequence: TGTGCCAGCAGTTTGATCGGAGGTCGAGGGACTGAAGCTTTCTTT.